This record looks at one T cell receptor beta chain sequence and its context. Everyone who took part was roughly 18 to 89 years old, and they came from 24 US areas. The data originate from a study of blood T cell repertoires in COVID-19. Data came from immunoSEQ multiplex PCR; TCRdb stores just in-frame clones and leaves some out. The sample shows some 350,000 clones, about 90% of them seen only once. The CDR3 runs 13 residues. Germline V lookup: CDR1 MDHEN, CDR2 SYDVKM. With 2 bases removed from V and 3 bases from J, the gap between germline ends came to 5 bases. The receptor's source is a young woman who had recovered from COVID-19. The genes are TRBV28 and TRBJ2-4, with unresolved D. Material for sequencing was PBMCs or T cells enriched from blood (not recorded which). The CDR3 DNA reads TGTGCCAGCAGTTTAATCGGCAAAAACATTCAGTACTTC. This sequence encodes CASSLIGKNIQYF.